This T cell receptor beta chain was recovered during a study of cytomegalovirus exposure and HLA in healthy donors. The PCR had 60 Vbeta and 13 Jbeta primers. Only in-frame clones appear in the TCRdb table, and some are missing; sequencing was by immunoSEQ multiplex PCR. The profile shows approximately 110,000 clones, roughly 80% of them singletons. The study's findings and limits: Associated with HLA alleles at 0.05 false discovery rate in a later analysis were fewer than 20,000 TCR beta sequences. Researchers left out some V segments, among them TRBV6-2 and TRBV6-3, as indistinguishable.

In regard to this clone: Its antigen is still unknown.

Trimming cost V 1 base and J 0 bases, with 4 bases left between them. The CDR3 has 13 amino acids. Germline V gene data show CDR1 as SGHDN and CDR2 as FVKESK. The genes are TRBV14 and TRBJ2-7, with D unresolved. The sequenced material came from PBMCs. The TCR originated in a female donor in good health and CMV-seropositive. For the CDR3, the DNA is TGTGCCAGCAGCCAAGTCAACTCCTACGAGCAGTACTTC. It yields the protein CASSQVNSYEQYF.